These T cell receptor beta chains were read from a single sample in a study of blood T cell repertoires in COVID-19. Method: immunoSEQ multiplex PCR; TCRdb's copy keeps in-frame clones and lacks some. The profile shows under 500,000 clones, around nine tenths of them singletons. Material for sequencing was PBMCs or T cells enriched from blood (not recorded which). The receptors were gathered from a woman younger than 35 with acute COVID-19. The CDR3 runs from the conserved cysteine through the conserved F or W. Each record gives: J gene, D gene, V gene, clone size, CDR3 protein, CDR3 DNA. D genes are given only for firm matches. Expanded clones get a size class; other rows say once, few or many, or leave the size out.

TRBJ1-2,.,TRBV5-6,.,CASSFDNSVFYGYTF,TGTGCCAGCAGCTTCGACAATTCCGTATTTTATGGCTACACCTTC
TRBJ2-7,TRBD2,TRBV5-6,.,CASSAPIPGLPYEQYF,TGTGCCAGCAGCGCCCCCATACCGGGACTACCCTACGAGCAGTACTTC
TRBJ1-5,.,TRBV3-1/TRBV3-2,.,CASSQDSAGYGPQHF,TGTGCCAGCAGCCAAGATTCGGCAGGGTACGGGCCCCAGCATTTT
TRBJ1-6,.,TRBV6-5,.,CASSYGGSTSPLHF,TGTGCCAGCAGTTATGGTGGCAGTACTTCACCCCTCCACTTT
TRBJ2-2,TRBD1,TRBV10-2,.,CAMGQGGTGELFF,TGCGCCATGGGACAGGGTGGAACCGGGGAGCTGTTTTTT
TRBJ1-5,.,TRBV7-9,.,CASSPHSGNQPQHF,TGTGCCAGCAGCCCCCACTCGGGGAATCAGCCCCAGCATTTT
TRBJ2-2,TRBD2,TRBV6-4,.,CASSDSAGTTTGELFF,TGTGCCAGCAGTGACTCCGCCGGGACTACCACCGGGGAGCTGTTTTTT
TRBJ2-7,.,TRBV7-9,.,CASSPDGGLYEQYF,TGTGCCAGCAGCCCGGACGGCGGACTATACGAGCAGTACTTC
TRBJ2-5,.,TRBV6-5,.,CASSKTGQGGETQYF,TGTGCCAGCAGCAAGACGGGACAAGGAGGAGAGACCCAGTACTTC
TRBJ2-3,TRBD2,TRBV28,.,CASSLPGGPTDTQYF,TGTGCCAGCAGTTTACCGGGAGGGCCGACAGATACGCAGTATTTT
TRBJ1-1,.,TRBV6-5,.,CASSYSGPRVNTEAFF,TGTGCCAGCAGTTACTCTGGGCCGAGAGTGAACACTGAAGCTTTCTTT
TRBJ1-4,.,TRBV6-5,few,CASSKQDNSEKLFF,TGTGCCAGCAGTAAACAGGATAACAGTGAAAAACTGTTTTTT
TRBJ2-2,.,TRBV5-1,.,CASSPTGDNTGELFF,TGCGCCAGCAGCCCCACGGGGGATAACACCGGGGAGCTGTTTTTT
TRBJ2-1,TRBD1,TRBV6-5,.,CASSYTGGANNEQFF,TGTGCCAGCAGTTACACAGGGGGCGCGAACAATGAGCAGTTCTTC
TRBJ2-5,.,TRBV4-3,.,CASSPTSMVETQYF,TGCGCCAGCAGCCCAACTAGTATGGTGGAGACCCAGTACTTC
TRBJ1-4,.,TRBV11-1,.,CASSRPGEGEKLFF,TGTGCCAGCAGCCGCCCGGGGGAGGGTGAAAAACTGTTTTTT
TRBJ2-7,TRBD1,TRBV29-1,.,CSVRQGSYEQYF,TGCAGCGTAAGACAGGGATCCTACGAGCAGTACTTC
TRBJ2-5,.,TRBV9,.,CASSPSGTQETQYF,TGTGCCAGCAGCCCCTCGGGGACTCAAGAGACCCAGTACTTC
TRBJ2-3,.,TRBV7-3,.,CASSPLGPDTQYF,TGTGCCAGCAGCCCTCTAGGTCCAGATACGCAGTATTTT
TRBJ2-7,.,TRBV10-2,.,CASKLAGGSSYEQYF,TGCGCCAGCAAACTGGCCGGCGGTTCCTCCTACGAGCAGTACTTC
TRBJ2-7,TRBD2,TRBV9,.,CASSDSSGSLYEQYF,TGTGCCAGCAGCGACTCTAGCGGGAGTTTGTACGAGCAGTACTTC
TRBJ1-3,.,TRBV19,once,CASSKGQTGNTIYF,TGTGCCAGTAGTAAAGGACAGACTGGAAACACCATATATTTT
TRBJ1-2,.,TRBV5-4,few,CASSLGVYGYTF,TGTGCCAGCAGCTTAGGGGTCTATGGCTACACCTTC
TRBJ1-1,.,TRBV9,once,CASSVQSTDNTEAFF,TGTGCCAGCAGCGTTCAGTCGACAGATAACACTGAAGCTTTCTTT
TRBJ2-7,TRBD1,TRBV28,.,CAIGQGSYEQYF,TGTGCCATCGGACAGGGGAGCTACGAGCAGTACTTC
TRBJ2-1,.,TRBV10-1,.,CASSESLAPSSYNEQFF,TGCGCCAGCAGTGAGTCGCTAGCGCCGAGCTCCTACAATGAGCAGTTCTTC
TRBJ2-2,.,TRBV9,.,CASSKGRRDPNTGELFF,TGTGCCAGCAGCAAAGGCCGGAGGGATCCGAACACCGGGGAGCTGTTTTTT
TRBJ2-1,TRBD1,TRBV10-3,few,CAISEARGRTNEQFF,TGTGCCATCAGTGAAGCCAGGGGGCGAACCAATGAGCAGTTCTTC
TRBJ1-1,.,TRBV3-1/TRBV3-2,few,CASSQGEGQHEAFF,TGTGCCAGCAGCCAAGGAGAGGGCCAGCATGAAGCTTTCTTT
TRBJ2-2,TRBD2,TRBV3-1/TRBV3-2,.,CASSQGGSLAGPTGELFF,TGTGCCAGCAGCCAAGGCGGTAGTCTAGCGGGACCTACCGGGGAGCTGTTTTTT
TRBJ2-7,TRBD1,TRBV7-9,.,CASSFPGQGAYEQYF,TGTGCCAGCAGTTTTCCGGGACAGGGAGCCTACGAGCAGTACTTC
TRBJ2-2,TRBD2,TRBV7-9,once,CASSLATGTGTSRGELFF,TGTGCCAGCAGCTTAGCTACAGGCACCGGGACTAGCCGGGGGGAGCTGTTTTTT
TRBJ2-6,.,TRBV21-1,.,CASSKGQGSNSGANVLTF,TGTGCCAGCAGCAAGGGACAGGGGTCCAACTCTGGGGCCAACGTCCTGACTTTC
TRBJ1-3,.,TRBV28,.,CASVQGVASGNTIYF,TGTGCCAGCGTACAGGGAGTAGCCTCTGGAAACACCATATATTTT
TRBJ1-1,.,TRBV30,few,CACNRNTEAFF,TGTGCCTGTAACAGGAACACTGAAGCTTTCTTT